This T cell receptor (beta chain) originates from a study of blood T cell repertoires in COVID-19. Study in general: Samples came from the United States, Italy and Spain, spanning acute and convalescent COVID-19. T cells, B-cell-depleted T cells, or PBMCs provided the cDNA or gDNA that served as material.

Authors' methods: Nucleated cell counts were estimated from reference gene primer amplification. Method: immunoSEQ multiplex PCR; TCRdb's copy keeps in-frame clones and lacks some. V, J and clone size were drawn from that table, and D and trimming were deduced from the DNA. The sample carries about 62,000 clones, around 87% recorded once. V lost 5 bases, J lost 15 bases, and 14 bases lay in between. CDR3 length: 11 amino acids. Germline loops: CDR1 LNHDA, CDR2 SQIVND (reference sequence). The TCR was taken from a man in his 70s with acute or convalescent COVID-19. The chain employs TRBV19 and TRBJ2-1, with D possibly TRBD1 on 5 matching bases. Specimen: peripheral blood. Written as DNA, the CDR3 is TGTGCCAGTAGTTTCTGGGGCACGCCGTTCTTC. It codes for CASSFWGTPFF.